These 29 T cell receptor beta chains were sequenced from one sample in a study of blood T cell repertoires in COVID-19 (dated by TCRdb to 2019 to 2021). The library was prepared using the immunoSEQ multiplex PCR assay. Drawn from immuneACCESS, this table holds only the in-frame rearrangements with V and J called that TCRdb kept. Clones are partly lost; checked studies trace under half to an unresolved V gene and leave the rest unexplained. A total of 210,000 or so clones appear in this sample, 80% to 90% of them only once. The top ten clonotypes cover 15% to 20% of the sample. What was sequenced was peripheral blood. The receptors come from a woman of 80 years or more with active or convalescent COVID-19.

This clone has a single count. CDR3 nucleotides: TGTGCCACCAGTGATTCTCGAACAGGGGGACAGATCAATGAGCAGTTCTTC. Amino acid sequence: CATSDSRTGGQINEQFF. The chain recombines TRBV24-1 with TRBJ2-1, with 8 bases matching TRBD1. From germline, CDR1 is KGHDR and CDR2 SFDVKD. This CDR3 has 17 residues. J gave up 6 bases and V 2 bases, and 11 bases lay outside the gene matches.

V usage is TRBV7-8 and J usage is TRBJ2-3; the D is unclear. Germline-derived CDR1 and CDR2 are SGHVS and FQNEAQ. CDR3 length: 17 amino acids. Trimming shortened V by 1 base and J by 0 bases, and 14 bases separated the two germline ends. The CDR3 DNA reads as TGTGCCAGCAGCTTAGTTTCCGGAGCGCGTAGCACAGATACGCAGTATTTT. This gives the protein CASSLVSGARSTDTQYF. Complete variable domain (other parts from reference TRBV7-8 and TRBJ2-3): GAGVSQSPRYKVAKRGQDVALRCDPISGHVSLFWYQQALGQGPEFLTYFQNEAQLDKSGLPSDRFFAERPEGSVSTLKIQRTQQEDSAVYLCASSLVSGARSTDTQYFGPGTRLTVL.

The chain links TRBV7-2 to TRBJ2-3; 9 bases line up with TRBD1. This CDR3 has 18 residues. V lost 5 bases and J lost 7; bases outside the gene matches: 19. Germline CDR1 SGHTA, CDR2 FQGNSA. CDR3 DNA: TGTGCCAGCAGCCTAAAGGGTTGGGGGACAGGGTTAGTGTATACGCAGTATTTT. Translated: CASSLKGWGTGLVYTQYF. Full variable domain (missing parts from reference TRBV7-2 and TRBJ2-3): GAGVSQSPSNKVTEKGKDVELRCDPISGHTALYWYRQSLGQGLEFLIYFQGNSAPDKSGLPSDRFSAERTGGSVSTLTIQRTQQEDSAVYLCASSLKGWGTGLVYTQYFGPGTRLTVL.

The J gene is TRBJ2-3, the V gene TRBV7-2; TRBD2 matches at 10 bases. This CDR3 is built from 18 residues. Germline V lookup: CDR1 SGHTA, CDR2 FQGNSA. Trimming took 5 bases from V and 1 from J; bases not matched to a gene: 12. The CDR3, as DNA: TGTGCCAGCAGCCGTCAAGGAACTAGCGGGATCCGCACAGATACGCAGTATTTT. As protein: CASSRQGTSGIRTDTQYF.

The J gene is TRBJ2-1, the V gene TRBV7-2; 11 positions agree with TRBD1. Losses at the gene ends were 6 bases for V and 7 bases for J; bases not matched to a gene: 11. This CDR3 comprises 16 residues. Germline CDR1 reads SGHTA; CDR2 reads FQGNSA. The CDR3 DNA reads TGTGCCAGCAGTTCCGTAGGACAGGGGGCGCGAAATGAGCAGTTCTTC. Its protein is CASSSVGQGARNEQFF.

This chain joins TRBV4-3 and TRBJ2-2, with TRBD1 matching over 8 bases. The CDR3 has 16 residues. Germline values: CDR1 LGHNA, CDR2 YSLEER. The V segment lost 0 bases and the J segment 7 bases; nucleotides outside the gene matches: 7. The CDR3 coding sequence is TGCGCCAGCAGCCAAGAGTCCCAGGGGGCTGGCGGGGAGCTGTTTTTT. Residues: CASSQESQGAGGELFF.

The sample holds one count of this clone. The rearrangement joins TRBV27 to TRBJ2-1, with D unresolved. The CDR3 is 15 residues long. Per germline, CDR1 MNHEY and CDR2 SMNVEV (reference sequence). V dropped 5 bases and J dropped 4 bases, with 15 bases sitting between them. CDR3 in amino acids: CASSPPPSLYNEQFF. DNA of the CDR3: TGTGCCAGCAGTCCCCCCCCCTCCCTGTACAATGAGCAGTTCTTC.

The chain recombines TRBV15 with TRBJ2-5; D gene uncertain. The CDR3 sequence is 13 residues long. Germline-derived CDR1 and CDR2 are LNHNV and YYDKDF (reference sequence). Trimming stripped 0 bases from V and 5 bases from J, with 7 bases between. The CDR3 region is CATSRDQRETQYF. In DNA form, the CDR3 reads TGTGCCACCAGCAGAGATCAGAGGGAGACCCAGTACTTC. Full variable domain (remainder filled in from reference TRBV15 and TRBJ2-5): DAMVIQNPRYQVTQFGKPVTLSCSQTLNHNVMYWYQQKSSQAPKLLFHYYDKDFNNEADTPDNFQSRRPNTSFCFLDIRSPGLGDTAMYLCATSRDQRETQYFGPGTRLLVL.

The rearrangement links TRBV7-3 to TRBJ2-5, with TRBD2 matching over 12 bases. Germline loops: CDR1 SGHTA, CDR2 FQGTGA. The CDR3 has 18 amino acids. J lost 2 bases, V lost 4 bases, and 11 bases had no gene match. CDR3 residues: CASSSRTSGDSSQETQYF. In DNA, the CDR3 is TGTGCCAGCAGCTCCCGGACTAGCGGGGATTCTTCTCAAGAGACCCAGTACTTC.

The V and J genes are TRBV25-1 and TRBJ2-1; 12 bases fit TRBD2. The length of the CDR3 is 15 residues. V was pared by 3 bases and J by 8 bases, with 5 bases of the junction left unmatched. CDR1 and CDR2 from the germline V gene are MGHDK and SYGVNS. CDR3 nucleotides: TGTGCCAGCAGTGACGGACTAGCGGGAATATATGAGCAGTTCTTC. Translation: CASSDGLAGIYEQFF.

The rearrangement joins TRBV9 to TRBJ1-3; no firm D call. Trimming removed 6 bases at V and 2 bases at J, with 12 bases between. CDR1 is SGDLS and CDR2 is YYNGEE in the germline V gene. The CDR3 sequence is 14 residues long. The CDR3: CASTAGSPGNTIYF. The CDR3 DNA reads TGTGCCAGCACCGCCGGGAGTCCTGGAAACACCATATATTTT. Full variable domain (remainder filled in from reference TRBV9 and TRBJ1-3): DSGVTQTPKHLITATGQRVTLRCSPRSGDLSVYWYQQSLDQGLQFLIQYYNGEERAKGNILERFSAQQFPDLHSELNLSSLELGDSALYFCASTAGSPGNTIYFGEGSWLTVV.

The chain is built from TRBV6-5 and TRBJ2-7; D call uncertain. Germline loops: CDR1 MNHEY, CDR2 SVGAGI. Deletions cut 6 bases from V and 0 bases from J, with 3 bases between. The CDR3 loop spans 11 amino acids. The CDR3 reads CASSHSYEQYF. In DNA, the CDR3 is TGTGCCAGCAGCCACTCCTACGAGCAGTACTTC.

The CDR3 loop is CASSLGLAGGGGTDTQYF. In DNA, the CDR3 is TGTGCCAGCAGCTTGGGACTAGCGGGAGGTGGGGGCACAGATACGCAGTATTTT. This chain links TRBV5-4 with TRBJ2-3; 13 bases agree with TRBD2. The CDR3 consists of 18 residues. V lost 0 bases, J lost 1 base, and 5 bases stayed unmatched. Per the germline V gene, CDR1 is SGHNT and CDR2 is YYREEE (reference sequence).

This clone was detected only a few times. The chain recombines TRBV7-9 with TRBJ2-7; TRBD2 might be the D (6 bases). The CDR3 consists of 14 residues. Trimming shortened V by 1 base and J by 5 bases, and 12 bases separated the two germline ends. Germline-derived CDR1 and CDR2 are SEHNR and FQNEAQ (reference sequence). CDR3 nucleotide sequence: TGTGCCAGCAGCTTAGGGTCGGGAGTCCACGAGCAGTACTTC. Translated, it gives CASSLGSGVHEQYF.

The chain couples TRBV5-4 to TRBJ2-3, with 7 bases aligning to TRBD2. This CDR3 is built from 14 residues. CDR1 is SGHNT, CDR2 YYREEE, per germline (reference sequence). The junction had 3 bases not matched to a gene; V was cut back by 3 bases and J by 2 bases. CDR3 nucleotides: TGTGCCAGCAGCTCTAGCGGAGCCACAGATACGCAGTATTTT. Its translation: CASSSSGATDTQYF.

This rearrangement joins TRBV27 to TRBJ1-1, with no clear D. The ends were cut back, 2 bases at V and 4 bases at J, with 8 bases in the middle. The CDR3 loop spans 13 amino acids. Per germline, CDR1 MNHEY and CDR2 SMNVEV (reference sequence). CDR3 coding DNA: TGTGCCAGCAGTTTACGAGGAAGCACTGAAGCTTTCTTT. It codes for CASSLRGSTEAFF.

The chain combines TRBV15 with TRBJ2-5, with 15 nucleotides matching TRBD2. In germline, CDR1 is LNHNV, CDR2 YYDKDF (reference sequence). V was clipped by 11 bases and J by 4 bases; unmatched bases: 2. CDR3 size: 13 residues. CDR3 in DNA: TGTGCCGCGGGACTAGCGGGAGGAGAGACCCAGTACTTC. This gives the protein CAAGLAGGETQYF.

The CDR3 coding sequence is TGTGCCAGCAGACGGACAGGTTATGGCACCATATATTTT. Its translation is CASRRTGYGTIYF. The genes are TRBV6-5 and TRBJ1-3; 7 positions match TRBD1. V shed 6 bases and J 9 bases; nucleotides not matched to a gene: 8. Germline assignment: CDR1 MNHEY and CDR2 SVGAGI. The CDR3 is made up of 13 amino acids.

The chain uses TRBV14 and TRBJ1-4; D gene uncertain. CDR3 length equals 15 residues. Per the germline V gene, CDR1 is SGHDN and CDR2 is FVKESK. V gave up 1 base and J gave up 11 bases, with 17 bases separating them. CDR3 sequence reads: CASSQGASGPAKLFF. The CDR3 region has the DNA TGTGCCAGCAGCCAAGGGGCTTCTGGGCCCGCCAAACTGTTTTTT.

The rearrangement uses TRBV27 and TRBJ1-3, with 8 bases lining up with TRBD1. The CDR3 length is 14 residues. The V gene end was trimmed by 2 bases and the J gene end by 4 bases; junction bases not matched to a gene: 1. Germline V lookup: CDR1 MNHEY, CDR2 SMNVEV (reference sequence). The CDR3 bases are TGTGCCAGCAGTTTACACAGGGGGGGAAACACCATATATTTT. Encoded protein: CASSLHRGGNTIYF.

The J gene is TRBJ2-7, the V gene TRBV2; 9 bases agree with TRBD2. J lost 2 bases, V lost 2 bases, and 4 bases had no gene match. CDR3 length: 15 amino acids. Per the germline V gene, CDR1 is SNHLY and CDR2 is FYNNEI. CDR3 amino acids: CASSERVAGAYEQYF. The CDR3 DNA is TGTGCCAGCAGTGAAAGGGTAGCGGGGGCCTACGAGCAGTACTTC.

The chain employs TRBV19 and TRBJ2-3, with 12 bases identical to TRBD2. This CDR3 has 15 residues. Trimming cost V 5 bases and J 7 bases; bases outside gene matches: 7. CDR1 is LNHDA and CDR2 is SQIVND in the germline V gene (reference sequence). CDR3 sequence reads: CASSGTSGYTNTQYF. The CDR3 nucleotides are TGTGCCAGTAGTGGGACTAGCGGGTACACGAATACGCAGTATTTT.

The V and J genes are TRBV5-4 and TRBJ2-7; 12 bases are a match to TRBD2. The germline V gene has CDR1 SGHNT and CDR2 YYREEE (reference sequence). V lost 4 bases to trimming and J lost 2 bases; unmatched junction nucleotides: 4. The CDR3 loop spans 15 amino acids. In DNA form, the CDR3 reads TGTGCCAGCAGCCAAACTAGCGGGAGGACCTACGAGCAGTACTTC. Residues: CASSQTSGRTYEQYF.

The chain is built from TRBV5-4 and TRBJ2-1; weak D call: TRBD2 (6 bases). Trimming removed 1 base at V and 2 bases at J, with 10 bases between. Germline CDR1 and CDR2: SGHNT and YYREEE (reference sequence). The CDR3 length is 15 residues. The CDR3 sequence is CASSLTGAPYNEQFF. The DNA of the CDR3 is TGTGCCAGCAGCTTGACGGGAGCCCCCTACAATGAGCAGTTCTTC.

The V call is TRBV6-6, the J call TRBJ2-3; 8 positions match TRBD2. Germline CDR1 is MNHNY and CDR2 is SVGAGI (reference sequence). V dropped 0 bases and J dropped 4; count of bases not matched to a gene: 0. The CDR3 spans 14 residues. CDR3 coding DNA: TGTGCCAGCAGTTACTCGACTAGCGCAGATACGCAGTATTTT. Amino acids: CASSYSTSADTQYF.

The rearrangement links TRBV19 to TRBJ2-7, with TRBD1 matching 7 bases. This CDR3 contains 14 residues. V lost 2 bases and J lost 2; bases outside the gene matches: 3. Per the germline V gene, CDR1 is LNHDA and CDR2 is SQIVND (reference sequence). The CDR3 DNA reads TGTGCCAGTAGTATAACAGGGGTAGCCTACGAGCAGTACTTC. This encodes CASSITGVAYEQYF.

The V call is TRBV23-1, the J call TRBJ2-5; a weak D match, TRBD2 (10 bases). TRBV23-1 is identified as an open reading frame with a role that is uncertain. The length of the CDR3 is 21 residues. V lost 3 bases to trimming and J lost 2 bases, with 31 bases between them. CDR3 DNA sequence: TGCGCCAGCAGTCATTATAATTGGGACAGGGTTAGCGGGAGGCCTCAAGAGACCCAGTACTTC. Translating it yields CASSHYNWDRVSGRPQETQYF.

V gene TRBV10-1 combines with J gene TRBJ2-1, with TRBD1 matching 10 bases. The CDR3 totals 17 residues. The germline gives CDR1 WNHNN, CDR2 SYGVQD (reference sequence). The ends lost 0 bases at V and 6 bases at J; junction bases unmatched: 8. The DNA for the CDR3 is TGCGCCAGCAGTGAGTCCGAGGGGACAGGGGAAGGCAATGAGCAGTTCTTC. Translated, it gives CASSESEGTGEGNEQFF.

V and J are TRBV7-2 and TRBJ2-1; TRBD1 might be the D (6 bases). V lost 5 bases and J 4 bases, leaving 12 bases between the germline ends. Germline V CDR1 and CDR2: SGHTA, FQGNSA. The CDR3 loop spans 14 amino acids. In DNA form, the CDR3 reads TGTGCCAGCAGCACCCGACAGGCTTACAATGAGCAGTTCTTC. Its protein is CASSTRQAYNEQFF.